This T cell receptor beta chain stems from a study of CD8+ T cells in alopecia areata. RNA extraction and reverse transcription yielded cDNA as sequencing template. Using immunoSEQ multiplex PCR, the repertoire was profiled, and TCRdb retains in-frame clones only, with some absent. The sample includes 130,000 to 150,000 clones, approximately 60% of them seen just once. It was from PBMCs that CD4+ and CD8+ T cells were sorted. Study-level findings and limits: Patients shared TCRs less clearly than mice did, possibly for HLA-related reasons. Clonality was higher in lesional than normal scalp, especially in alopecia totalis/universalis.

Germline V gene lookup returns CDR1 MGHDK and CDR2 SYGVNS. This CDR3 is 12 amino acids long. With 1 base removed from V and 5 bases from J, the gap between germline ends came to 6 bases. This clone was seen a few times. The antigen is undetermined. V and J are TRBV25-1 and TRBJ2-7; D is uncertain. The sequenced sample was CD8+ T cells sorted from blood. This TCR was sampled from a human donor in good health. The CDR3 DNA reads as TGTGCCAGCAGTGAATTAGGGAACGAGCAGTACTTC. Translated: CASSELGNEQYF.